Following are 32 T cell receptor beta chains from one sample sequenced in a study of response to subunit inactivated influenza vaccine. TCRdb reprocessed the RT-PCR reads with MiXCR, giving one entry per CDR3 protein. The table includes 150,000 to 200,000 distinct CDR3 sequences, less than 15% detected once. These data were also filed under a second study, of T cells expressing NK-cell markers. Per that study: The authors made TCR beta cDNA libraries by 5'RACE template switching. This switching added a universal primer site and UMIs.

The sequences come from CD8+ T cells sorted from PBMCs, collected about 12 days after vaccination. The source is a man aged 50 or older who received an inactivated influenza vaccine.

There are a few counts of this clonotype. V and J are TRBV28 and TRBJ1-4; D is perhaps TRBD1 (6 bases). V was pared by 2 bases and J by 12 bases, with 16 bases between. The CDR3 is made up of 14 amino acids. Germline V gives CDR1 MDHEN, CDR2 SYDVKM. The CDR3: CASSLGTGWVELFF. Written as DNA, the CDR3 is TGTGCCAGCAGTTTAGGAACAGGGTGGGTGGAACTGTTTTTT.

CDR3 DNA sequence: TGCGCCAGCAGCCAAGACCCGGGAACCTTATCCTACGAGCAGTACTTC. Its translation: CASSQDPGTLSYEQYF. The V call is TRBV4-3, the J call TRBJ2-7; TRBD2 might be the D (5 bases). Germline values: CDR1 LGHNA, CDR2 YSLEER. The CDR3 length is 16 residues. The ends were cut back, 0 bases at V and 1 base at J, with 13 bases in the middle.

The rearrangement links TRBV5-6 to TRBJ2-1; no clear D. The length of the CDR3 is 12 residues. CDR1 and CDR2 (germline): SGHDT, YYEEEE. The V end lost 3 bases, the J end lost 4 bases, and 5 bases lay between the germline ends. CDR3 in amino acids: CASSSIYNEQFF. The CDR3 nucleotides read TGTGCCAGCAGCTCTATTTACAATGAGCAGTTCTTC.

The chain has TRBV7-9 and TRBJ1-2, with TRBD1 matching 7 bases. J was trimmed by 6 bases and V by 5 bases; bases with no gene match: 9. From germline, CDR1 is SEHNR and CDR2 FQNEAQ (reference sequence). This CDR3 spans 14 amino acids. The CDR3 DNA sequence: TGTGCCAGCAGCAGAGACAGGGAACTTGATGGCTACACCTTC. Its protein product is CASSRDRELDGYTF.

This clonotype was seen only a few times. The chain recombines TRBV7-9 with TRBJ2-2; D is unresolved. The V end was cut by 6 bases, the J end by 4 bases, with 15 bases between. CDR1 is SEHNR, CDR2 FQNEAQ, per germline (reference sequence). This CDR3 contains 15 residues. CDR3 region: CASRFPARPTGELFF. The CDR3 DNA follows: TGTGCCAGCAGATTTCCCGCGAGGCCCACCGGGGAGCTGTTTTTT.

The V gene is TRBV14, the J gene TRBJ2-5; 7 positions match TRBD1. CDR3 length: 15 residues. V shed 5 bases and J 4 bases; nucleotides not matched to a gene: 10. CDR1 is SGHDN and CDR2 is FVKESK in the germline V gene. CDR3 DNA sequence: TGTGCCAGCAGCACCTACAGGGGCCCTGGAGAGACCCAGTACTTC. Translation gives CASSTYRGPGETQYF.

This clonotype was picked up a small number of times. The chain carries TRBV2 and TRBJ1-1; 9 nucleotides line up with TRBD1. The CDR3 has 13 amino acids. Losses at the gene ends were 7 bases for V and 7 bases for J; bases not matched to a gene: 7. The germline V gene has CDR1 SNHLY and CDR2 FYNNEI. Here the CDR3 reads CASKYRGQGEAFF. Here the CDR3 DNA reads TGTGCCAGCAAGTACAGGGGGCAAGGTGAAGCTTTCTTT.

Only a few counts were recorded for this clonotype. This sequence joins TRBV27 and TRBJ1-6, with 7 nucleotides matching TRBD1. Germline-derived CDR1 and CDR2 are MNHEY and SMNVEV (reference sequence). CDR3 length: 17 amino acids. Losses at the gene ends were 3 bases for V and 3 bases for J; bases not matched to a gene: 8. The CDR3 nucleotides are TGTGCCAGCAGTTTTAGGCAGGGGGTACTCTATAATTCACCCCTCCACTTT. It encodes CASSFRQGVLYNSPLHF.

This chain connects TRBV10-3 to TRBJ2-1; 8 bases line up with TRBD2. CDR1 ENHRY and CDR2 SYGVKD come from the germline V gene. The V segment lost 10 bases and the J segment 8 bases; nucleotides outside the gene matches: 13. This CDR3 is built from 14 residues. The CDR3 region is CATRDSGLGDEQFF. CDR3 in DNA: TGTGCCACCAGGGACTCGGGACTAGGGGATGAGCAGTTCTTC.

Worth noting for this clonotype: A much more abundant neighbour one base away suggests this may be a read error. The genes are TRBV24-1 and TRBJ2-1; D call uncertain. CDR3 length equals 13 residues. Germline CDR1 reads KGHDR; CDR2 reads SFDVKD. The CDR3 protein is CATSGTDYNEQLF. CDR3 nucleotides: TGTGCCACCAGTGGAACGGATTACAATGAGCAGTTGTTC.

J is TRBJ2-1 and V is TRBV13; perhaps TRBD2 as D (6 bases). CDR1 and CDR2 (germline): PRHDT, FYEKMQ (reference sequence). CDR3 length: 13 amino acids. V was clipped by 0 bases and J by 10 bases, with 10 bases between them. The CDR3 DNA sequence: TGTGCCAGCAGCTTAGGAGGAGGGAGGGAGCAGTTCTTC. It translates to CASSLGGGREQFF.

This clonotype has a count of ten or more. This sequence joins TRBV29-1 and TRBJ2-5; the match to TRBD2 covers 8 bases. V trimming: 3 bases; J trimming: 3 bases; junction bases outside the gene matches: 6. This CDR3 comprises 14 residues. CDR1 SQVTM and CDR2 ANQGSEA come from the germline V gene. DNA of the CDR3: TGCAGCGTTGAGCTAGCGGGCAGGGAAGAGACCCAGTACTTC. Translating it yields CSVELAGREETQYF.

V is TRBV7-9 and J is TRBJ2-7; TRBD1 matches 11 bases. The V segment lost 9 bases and the J segment 5 bases; nucleotides outside the gene matches: 6. CDR1 and CDR2 (germline): SEHNR, FQNEAQ (reference sequence). This CDR3 is built from 13 residues. DNA of the CDR3: TGTGCCAGTATAGGACAGGGGGCCCACGAGCAGTACTTC. The encoded protein is CASIGQGAHEQYF.

This clonotype appeared a few times. The J gene is TRBJ1-3, the V gene TRBV6-5, with D possibly TRBD1 on 5 matching bases. V lost 0 bases and J 4 bases, leaving 10 bases between the germline ends. There are 15 residues in the CDR3. Germline lookup yields CDR1 MNHEY and CDR2 SVGAGI. The CDR3 DNA sequence: TGTGCCAGCAGTTACTCGTCAGGGCTGGGAAACACCATATATTTT. Translated: CASSYSSGLGNTIYF.

This clonotype was observed a few times. The rearrangement links TRBV11-1 to TRBJ2-1, with 9 bases identical to TRBD2. This CDR3 spans 17 amino acids. The trim removed 3 bases at V and 7 bases at J, leaving 13 bases unmatched. From germline, CDR1 is SGHAT and CDR2 FQDESV (reference sequence). CDR3 residues: CASSFRPSGTGYNEQFF. For the CDR3, the DNA is TGTGCCAGCAGCTTCCGCCCTAGCGGGACGGGGTATAATGAGCAGTTCTTC.

Note on this clonotype: This may be a read error: a much more frequent sequence differs by one nucleotide. The J gene is TRBJ2-7, the V gene TRBV10-2; 7 positions agree with TRBD2. In germline, CDR1 is WSHSY, CDR2 SAAADI. The CDR3 sequence is 16 residues long. V was pared by 8 bases and J by 3 bases, with 16 bases of the junction left unmatched. The CDR3 DNA sequence: TGCGCCAGCTGTCCTAGCGGACCCTCAATTGACTACGAGCAGTACTTC. Protein sequence: CASCPSGPSIDYEQYF.

This clonotype was counted only a few times. The chain joins TRBV7-9 to TRBJ1-1; D is ambiguous. The V gene's germline CDR1 is SEHNR and CDR2 FQNEAQ (reference sequence). Trimming left V 4 bases short and J 3 bases short, with 9 bases between. The CDR3 loop spans 13 amino acids. DNA of the CDR3: TGTGCCAGCAGCTCTTCCGGGGACACTGAAGCTTTCTTT. Translated: CASSSSGDTEAFF.

This clonotype was counted between two and nine times. The chain recombines TRBV29-1 with TRBJ2-3; 7 bases map to TRBD1. This CDR3 is 15 amino acids long. Germline CDR1 SQVTM, CDR2 ANQGSEA. With 7 bases clipped from V and 5 bases from J, the junction kept 15 bases outside the gene matches. CDR3 bases: TGCAGCGCTCCGCTCGACAGGGCCAGGGAAGATACGCAGTATTTT. This gives the protein CSAPLDRAREDTQYF.

The chain uses TRBV7-9 and TRBJ2-7, with 8 bases lining up with TRBD1. J gave up 7 bases and V 5 bases, and 10 bases lay outside the gene matches. Germline values: CDR1 SEHNR, CDR2 FQNEAQ (reference sequence). The CDR3 loop spans 14 amino acids. The CDR3 sequence: CASSQVRGLEEQYF. In nucleotides, the CDR3 is TGTGCCAGCAGCCAAGTCAGGGGGCTGGAAGAGCAGTACTTC.

This clonotype has more than one count but fewer than ten. V is TRBV28 and J is TRBJ2-4, with D maybe TRBD1 (6 bases). Germline CDR1 and CDR2: MDHEN and SYDVKM. V was trimmed by 3 bases and J by 1 base, leaving 10 bases between them. The CDR3 consists of 15 residues. The DNA of the CDR3 is TGTGCCAGCAGTTTTAGGGGGTTTGCCAAAAACATTCAGTACTTC. Amino acid sequence: CASSFRGFAKNIQYF.

This clonotype was found a few times. The rearrangement joins TRBV27 to TRBJ1-5; D unresolved. Germline loops: CDR1 MNHEY, CDR2 SMNVEV (reference sequence). Trimming pared 8 bases from V and 0 bases from J, leaving 17 bases between. There are 16 residues in the CDR3. The CDR3, as DNA: TGTGCCAGCGTGCCGGCGGGTGGGGATAGCAATCAGCCCCAGCATTTT. Protein sequence: CASVPAGGDSNQPQHF.

This clonotype was counted a few times. The genes are TRBV29-1 and TRBJ2-1; 8 bases agree with TRBD2. The CDR3 is 13 amino acids. Germline values: CDR1 SQVTM, CDR2 ANQGSEA. V gave up 6 bases and J gave up 7 bases; unmatched junction bases: 8. The CDR3 loop is CSVRGGAGNEQFF. The CDR3 DNA sequence: TGCAGCGTCCGGGGGGGAGCGGGTAATGAGCAGTTCTTC.

This clonotype was picked up a small number of times. V is TRBV2 and J is TRBJ1-5; no clear D. CDR3 length equals 15 residues. V shed 1 base and J shed 6 bases, with 13 bases lying between them. Germline V gene data show CDR1 as SNHLY and CDR2 as FYNNEI. The CDR3 is CASSEVETGIQPQHF. In DNA, the CDR3 is TGTGCCAGCAGTGAAGTCGAGACGGGGATTCAGCCCCAGCATTTT.

This clonotype came up many times. The chain uses TRBV29-1 and TRBJ2-1, with D perhaps being TRBD1 or TRBD2 (5 bases each). CDR3 length: 12 amino acids. Germline V gene data show CDR1 as SQVTM and CDR2 as ANQGSEA. Between the trimmed V and J ends, which lost 1 base and 14 bases, there was a span of 15 bases. CDR3 protein: CSVEADSAREFF. For the CDR3, the DNA is TGCAGCGTTGAAGCCGACAGTGCGCGGGAGTTCTTC.

This clonotype was counted only a few times. V gene TRBV6-5 combines with J gene TRBJ1-2; 8 positions agree with TRBD1. Germline V lookup: CDR1 MNHEY, CDR2 SVGAGI. This CDR3 contains 16 residues. V lost 2 bases to trimming and J lost 3 bases; unmatched junction nucleotides: 8. The CDR3 coding sequence is TGTGCCAGCAGTTACCACCGACAGGGGCTATACTATGGCTACACCTTC. Amino acid sequence: CASSYHRQGLYYGYTF.

In its sample, this clonotype was seen a few times. V usage is TRBV4-3 and J usage is TRBJ2-7; the D call may be TRBD1 or TRBD2 (6 bases each). CDR1 and CDR2 from the germline V gene are LGHNA and YSLEER. Trimming cost V 0 bases and J 7 bases, with 16 bases left between them. The CDR3 totals 15 residues. The CDR3 DNA sequence: TGCGCCAGCAGCCAAGAAGGGGGGAGCCGAAGGGAGCAGTACTTC. Amino acids: CASSQEGGSRREQYF.

This clonotype has more than one count but fewer than ten. This chain links TRBV2 with TRBJ2-1; TRBD2 might be the D (6 bases). Trimming took off 6 bases at V and 1 base at J, with 19 bases between the two ends. The CDR3 sequence is 17 residues long. Germline V CDR1 and CDR2: SNHLY, FYNNEI. The CDR3 nucleotides are TGTGCCAGCAGAGCCCCTTTGGAGCGGGCTTCCTACAATGAGCAGTTCTTC. Translation gives CASRAPLERASYNEQFF.

The V and J genes are TRBV6-2 or TRBV6-3 and TRBJ2-1; 11 bases are shared with TRBD2. The V and J ends lost 2 bases and 6 bases, in that order; junction bases with no gene match: 12. CDR3 length: 18 residues. Per germline, CDR1 MNHEY and CDR2 SVGEGT. The CDR3 DNA sequence: TGTGCCAGCAGTTACCAACTAGCGGGAGCGTATGGGTCCAATGAGCAGTTCTTC. It encodes CASSYQLAGAYGSNEQFF.

The rearrangement uses TRBV2 and TRBJ2-3, with 7 bases lining up with TRBD2. The CDR3 has 15 amino acids. V shed 3 bases, J shed 2 bases, and the junction held 5 bases outside the gene matches. Per germline, CDR1 SNHLY and CDR2 FYNNEI. The CDR3 DNA reads TGTGCCAGCAGTGAGCCTAGCGGAGCCACAGATACGCAGTATTTT. This sequence encodes CASSEPSGATDTQYF.

This clonotype was detected only a few times. This sequence joins TRBV27 and TRBJ2-1; D unclear. Trimming took off 3 bases at V and 1 base at J, with 7 bases between the two ends. This CDR3 is built from 14 residues. Germline lookup yields CDR1 MNHEY and CDR2 SMNVEV (reference sequence). CDR3 in amino acids: CASSFQRSYNEQFF. The CDR3 nucleotides are TGTGCCAGCAGTTTTCAGAGATCCTACAATGAGCAGTTCTTC.

The J gene is TRBJ2-1, the V gene TRBV11-1, with a tentative D call TRBD1 (5 bases). Trimming removed 1 base from V and 9 bases from J, with 10 bases in between. The CDR3 is 13 residues long. The germline V gene has CDR1 SGHAT and CDR2 FQDESV (reference sequence). In nucleotides, the CDR3 is TGTGCCAGCAGCTTAGGCGCAGGGTTTGAGCAGTTCTTC. Its translation is CASSLGAGFEQFF.

Note on this clonotype: A much larger clone differs by one base, so this may be a read error. The rearrangement joins TRBV28 to TRBJ2-1; D is possibly TRBD1 or TRBD2 (5 bases each). The CDR3 sequence is 15 residues long. Germline values: CDR1 MDHEN, CDR2 SYDVKM. The CDR3 reads CASSLSGTLYNEQSF. CDR3 sequence (DNA): TGTGCCAGCAGTTTATCCGGGACCCTATACAATGAGCAGTCCTTC.